There are a few counts of the clone carrying this T cell receptor (beta chain). Germline CDR1 MGHRA, CDR2 YSYEKL. With 6 bases clipped from V and 5 bases from J, the junction kept 10 bases outside the gene matches. This CDR3 is built from 15 residues. TCR beta libraries were built with iRepertoire HTBI primers and Arm-PCR of CDR3 regions. One entry per CDR3 protein results from TCRdb running MiXCR on the multiplex PCR reads. The data hold a few hundred thousand distinct CDR3 sequences, with 20% to 25% observed a single time. Described time point: newly diagnosed GD, antithyroid drugs for less than 3 months. Generation of the TCR library employed RNA extracted from PBMCs. The data were obtained in a study of regulatory T cells in long-lasting Graves disease. About the research overall: Antithyroid drug intake by newly diagnosed Graves' patients had lasted under 3 months.

The sample in question was peripheral blood mononuclear cells (PBMCs), obtained at new diagnosis, from a patient treated with antithyroid drugs. The chain joins TRBV4-1 to TRBJ2-1; TRBD2 aligns across 7 bases. The receptor's source is a female donor with Graves disease. The CDR3, as DNA: TGCGCCAGCAGGTCCTCGGGAGGTTCGAACAATGAGCAGTTCTTC. It is translated as CASRSSGGSNNEQFF.